One and the same sample provided the 22 T cell receptor beta chains below, sequenced in a study of blood T cell repertoires in COVID-19 (TCRdb year 2020). Libraries were made using the immunoSEQ multiplex PCR assay. The source is immuneACCESS, and TCRdb retained only in-frame sequences with V and J called. Part of the clones is not carried over; for the studies checked, unresolved V genes explain less than half of this, and the remainder is unexplained. The sample table holds roughly 300,000 clones, of which 83% were seen once. Of the sample, 1% to 1.5% is held by the ten largest clones. Material for sequencing was peripheral blood. All receptors come from a woman aged 50 to 60 with acute or convalescent COVID-19.

The CDR3 region is CASSPSLAGENTQYF. The DNA for the CDR3 is TGTGCCAGCAGCCCCAGCCTAGCGGGGGAGAATACGCAGTATTTT. The chain is built from TRBV11-3 and TRBJ2-3, with TRBD2 matching over 10 bases. The J segment lost 7 bases and the V segment lost 5 bases, leaving 9 bases of the junction unmatched. The CDR3 is 15 residues long. Germline lookup yields CDR1 SGHNT and CDR2 YENEEA.

This CDR3 is CASSLTGGRGETQYF. The CDR3 DNA sequence: TGTGCCAGCAGCTTAACGGGAGGGCGGGGAGAGACCCAGTACTTC. The chain uses TRBV7-9 and TRBJ2-5; 8 positions match TRBD2. This CDR3 region has 15 residues. CDR1 is SEHNR, CDR2 FQNEAQ, per germline (reference sequence). Germline trimming cut 2 bases from V and 4 bases from J; bases unmatched to any gene: 6. The whole variable domain, filled in from reference TRBV7-9 and TRBJ2-5, reads DTGVSQNPRHKITKRGQNVTFRCDPISEHNRLYWYRQTLGQGPEFLTYFQNEAQLEKSRLLSDRFSAERPKGSFSTLEIQRTEQGDSAMYLCASSLTGGRGETQYFGPGTRLLVL.

The chain joins TRBV5-1 to TRBJ2-7; 9 bases line up with TRBD1. The CDR3 has 15 amino acids. Germline lookup yields CDR1 SGHRS and CDR2 YFSETQ. V was pared by 6 bases and J by 2 bases, with 9 bases of the junction left unmatched. This chain's CDR3 is CASTVTGGGTYEQYF. For the CDR3, the DNA is TGCGCCAGCACCGTGACAGGGGGTGGGACCTACGAGCAGTACTTC.

This chain joins TRBV4-3 and TRBJ2-7; 12 nucleotides line up with TRBD2. The CDR3 spans 18 residues. Unmatched junction bases numbered 13, after V lost 1 base and J lost 6 bases. CDR1 and CDR2 (germline): LGHNA, YSLEER. The DNA of the CDR3 is TGCGCCAGCAGCCAAGGGCGTCTAGCGGGAGGGCCCATGAGCGAGCAGTACTTC. This translates into CASSQGRLAGGPMSEQYF.

In DNA, the CDR3 is TGTGCCAGTTCTAGCGGGGGAACTAGCACAGATACGCAGTATTTT. It translates to CASSSGGTSTDTQYF. This rearrangement joins TRBV19 to TRBJ2-3; 10 bases agree with TRBD2. The J segment lost 0 bases and the V segment lost 8 bases, leaving 5 bases of the junction unmatched. Germline CDR1 LNHDA, CDR2 SQIVND (reference sequence). The CDR3 consists of 15 residues.

The V gene is TRBV29-1, the J gene TRBJ2-5; 7 bases agree with TRBD2. The CDR3 extends over 12 amino acids. Germline V CDR1 and CDR2: SQVTM, ANQGSEA. V gave up 7 bases and J gave up 5 bases; unmatched junction bases: 7. The CDR3 spells CSAGRAPETQYF. The CDR3 bases are TGCAGCGCAGGGAGGGCCCCGGAGACCCAGTACTTC.

V is TRBV29-1 and J is TRBJ2-1; 7 nucleotides line up with TRBD1. This CDR3 spans 14 amino acids. V was pared by 7 bases and J by 0 bases, with 6 bases of the junction left unmatched. The germline V gene has CDR1 SQVTM and CDR2 ANQGSEA. CDR3 in DNA: TGCAGCGGTTCGACAGGGAGCTCCTACAATGAGCAGTTCTTC. This encodes CSGSTGSSYNEQFF.

In nucleotides, the CDR3 is TGTGCCAGCAGCTTAGTTGGGGACAGAAAAGAGACCCAGTACTTC. Translated: CASSLVGDRKETQYF. The rearrangement links TRBV7-6 to TRBJ2-5; 7 bases align to TRBD1. This CDR3 comprises 15 residues. V trimming: 1 base; J trimming: 3 bases; junction bases outside the gene matches: 5. Germline-derived CDR1 and CDR2 are SGHVS and FNYEAQ.

The chain links TRBV18 to TRBJ2-3; 11 nucleotides match TRBD1. The CDR3 extends over 17 amino acids. Germline V gene data show CDR1 as KGHSH and CDR2 as LQKENI. The V gene end was trimmed by 2 bases and the J gene end by 4 bases; junction bases not matched to a gene: 8. CDR3 nucleotide sequence: TGTGCCAGCTCACCAACACAGCCGGGACAGGGGGCAGATACGCAGTATTTT. This encodes CASSPTQPGQGADTQYF.

The V gene is TRBV4-2, the J gene TRBJ2-5; the match to TRBD2 covers 11 bases. The CDR3 runs to 16 residues. Germline CDR1 LGHNA, CDR2 YNFKEQ. With V trimmed by 0 bases and J by 2 bases, 2 bases remained unmatched. Here the CDR3 reads CASSQDGTSGQETQYF. DNA for the CDR3: TGTGCCAGCAGCCAAGATGGGACTAGCGGACAAGAGACCCAGTACTTC.

This clone was seen a few times. The genes are TRBV5-4 and TRBJ2-2; TRBD2 agrees at 10 bases. CDR3 size: 16 residues. Trimming removed 3 bases from V and 8 bases from J; junction bases left unmatched: 10. CDR1 and CDR2 (germline): SGHNT, YYREEE (reference sequence). CDR3 sequence: CASSSTSGATGGELFF. In DNA form, the CDR3 reads TGTGCCAGCAGCTCTACTAGCGGGGCGACGGGGGGGGAGCTGTTTTTT.

V is TRBV5-4 and J is TRBJ1-2; D unresolved. V was shortened by 3 bases and J by 9 bases, with 12 bases between the two germline ends. There are 12 residues in the CDR3. Germline CDR1 SGHNT, CDR2 YYREEE (reference sequence). CDR3 residues: CASSSEGGSYTF. The CDR3 DNA reads as TGTGCCAGCAGCTCGGAGGGTGGAAGCTACACCTTC.

CDR3: CASSPPQTGGPGWAFF. CDR3 in DNA: TGTGCCAGCAGCCCCCCCCAGACAGGGGGCCCCGGATGGGCTTTCTTT. This sequence joins TRBV28 and TRBJ1-1; 10 positions agree with TRBD1. The germline V gene encodes CDR1 MDHEN and CDR2 SYDVKM. This CDR3 is built from 16 residues. The ends lost 6 bases at V and 11 bases at J; junction bases unmatched: 18.

This clone was recorded at least ten times. The chain links TRBV9 to TRBJ1-6; no firm D call. CDR1 SGDLS and CDR2 YYNGEE come from the germline V gene. Trimming shortened V by 0 bases and J by 5 bases, and 6 bases separated the two germline ends. The CDR3 extends over 14 amino acids. The CDR3 region has the DNA TGTGCCAGCAGCGTAGGTGGAGATAATTCACCCCTCCACTTT. The encoded protein is CASSVGGDNSPLHF.

The chain recombines TRBV10-3 with TRBJ2-1, with 12 bases matching TRBD1. Per germline, CDR1 ENHRY and CDR2 SYGVKD. Unmatched junction bases numbered 3, after V lost 5 bases and J lost 7 bases. This CDR3 is built from 14 residues. The CDR3 sequence is CAISRDRGLNEQFF. The CDR3 region has the DNA TGTGCCATCAGTCGGGACAGGGGGCTTAATGAGCAGTTCTTC.

In its sample, this clone was seen a few times. This chain links TRBV5-1 with TRBJ2-3, with TRBD2 identical over 9 bases. V lost 0 bases and J lost 3; bases outside the gene matches: 5. The CDR3 covers 16 residues. CDR1 is SGHRS, CDR2 YFSETQ, per germline. CDR3 nucleotide sequence: TGCGCCAGCAGCTTGGTCGGTAGCGGGGGTACAGATACGCAGTATTTT. This translates into CASSLVGSGGTDTQYF.

This clone came up once. The chain joins TRBV18 to TRBJ2-7; 7 nucleotides agree with TRBD1. In germline, CDR1 is KGHSH, CDR2 LQKENI. The CDR3 has 14 residues. The J segment lost 5 bases and the V segment lost 3 bases, leaving 7 bases of the junction unmatched. CDR3 amino acids: CASSPPHDRDEQYF. DNA for the CDR3: TGTGCCAGCTCACCTCCTCACGACAGGGACGAGCAGTACTTC. The whole variable domain, remainder taken from reference TRBV18 and TRBJ2-7, is NAGVMQNPRHLVRRRGQEARLRCSPMKGHSHVYWYRQLPEEGLKFMVYLQKENIIDESGMPKERFSAEFPKEGPSILRIQQVVRGDSAAYFCASSPPHDRDEQYFGPGTRLTVT.

The rearrangement joins TRBV18 to TRBJ2-1, with D possibly TRBD2 on 6 matching bases. From germline, CDR1 is KGHSH and CDR2 LQKENI. The CDR3 runs to 16 residues. The V gene lost 0 bases and the J gene lost 6 bases, with 15 bases spanning the gap. This CDR3 is CASSPPTGLVGNEQFF. CDR3 nucleotide sequence: TGTGCCAGCTCACCACCGACGGGACTCGTCGGCAATGAGCAGTTCTTC.

A single count supports this clone. This rearrangement joins TRBV5-6 to TRBJ2-2, with 9 bases lining up with TRBD1. Germline-derived CDR1 and CDR2 are SGHDT and YYEEEE. Trimming cost V 4 bases and J 3 bases; bases outside gene matches: 4. The CDR3 totals 15 residues. The CDR3 sequence: CASSEGQGYTGELFF. CDR3 DNA sequence: TGTGCCAGCAGCGAGGGACAGGGATACACCGGGGAGCTGTTTTTT.

V and J are TRBV4-1 and TRBJ2-3; weak D call: TRBD1 (6 bases). CDR1 and CDR2 from the germline V gene are MGHRA and YSYEKL. The CDR3 has 15 amino acids. The ends were cut back, 6 bases at V and 0 bases at J, with 13 bases in the middle. This chain's CDR3 is CASRGALTSTDTQYF. The CDR3 nucleotides read TGCGCCAGCAGGGGGGCTTTAACTAGCACAGATACGCAGTATTTT.

This chain joins TRBV18 and TRBJ2-6, with D perhaps matching TRBD2 (6 bases). There are 20 residues in the CDR3. Trimming left V 4 bases short and J 0 bases short, with 22 bases between. CDR1 is KGHSH, CDR2 LQKENI, per germline. Here the CDR3 reads CASSRTGTLHGRSGANVLTF. In nucleotides, the CDR3 is TGTGCCAGCTCACGAACCGGGACTCTCCACGGCCGCTCTGGGGCCAACGTCCTGACTTTC. Complete variable domain (other parts from reference TRBV18 and TRBJ2-6): NAGVMQNPRHLVRRRGQEARLRCSPMKGHSHVYWYRQLPEEGLKFMVYLQKENIIDESGMPKERFSAEFPKEGPSILRIQQVVRGDSAAYFCASSRTGTLHGRSGANVLTFGAGSRLTVL.

The chain links TRBV3-1 (or the pseudogene TRBV3-2) to TRBJ1-6; D is possibly TRBD1 (6 bases). CDR3 length equals 16 residues. Germline CDR1 reads LGHDT; CDR2 reads YNNKEL (reference sequence). V dropped 4 bases and J dropped 8 bases, with 18 bases sitting between them. This CDR3 is CASSLLGQGKDSPLHF. CDR3 sequence (DNA): TGTGCCAGCAGCCTACTTGGGCAGGGGAAGGATTCACCCCTCCACTTT.